This TCR beta chain derives from a study of blood T cell repertoires in COVID-19. Profiled with immunoSEQ multiplex PCR; TCRdb holds only in-frame clones, not every one. The data show about 250,000 clones, 90% seen once. J gave up 3 bases and V 2 bases, and 3 bases lay outside the gene matches. The germline CDR1 and CDR2 sequences are SEHNR and FQNEAQ (reference sequence). This CDR3 contains 14 residues. The chain employs TRBV7-9 and TRBJ1-1, with 7 bases identical to TRBD1. The TCR comes from a woman aged 55-69 years with COVID-19, enrolled during active disease. Sample: peripheral blood. The CDR3, as DNA: TGTGCCAGCAGCTTAAACACAGGGGACACTGAAGCTTTCTTT. Protein: CASSLNTGDTEAFF. The variable domain in full, completed from reference TRBV7-9 and TRBJ1-1, reads DTGVSQNPRHKITKRGQNVTFRCDPISEHNRLYWYRQTLGQGPEFLTYFQNEAQLEKSRLLSDRFSAERPKGSFSTLEIQRTEQGDSAMYLCASSLNTGDTEAFFGQGTRLTVV.